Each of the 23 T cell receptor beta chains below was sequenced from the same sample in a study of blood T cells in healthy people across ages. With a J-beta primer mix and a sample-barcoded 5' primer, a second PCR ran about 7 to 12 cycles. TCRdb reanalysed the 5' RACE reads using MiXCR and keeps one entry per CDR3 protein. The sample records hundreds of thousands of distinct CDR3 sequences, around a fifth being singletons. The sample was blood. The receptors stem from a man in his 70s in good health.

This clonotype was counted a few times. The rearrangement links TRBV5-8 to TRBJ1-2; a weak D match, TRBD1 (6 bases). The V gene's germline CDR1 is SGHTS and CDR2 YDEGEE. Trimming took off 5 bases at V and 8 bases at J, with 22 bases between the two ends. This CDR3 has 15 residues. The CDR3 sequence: CASRGAGSRSFGYTF. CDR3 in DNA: TGTGCCAGCAGGGGGGCGGGCAGCCGATCCTTCGGCTACACCTTC. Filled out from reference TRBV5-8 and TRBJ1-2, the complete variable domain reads EAGVTQSPTHLIKTRGQQATLRCSPISGHTSVYWYQQALGLGLQFLLWYDEGEERNRGNFPPRFSGRQFPNYSSELNVNALELEDSALYLCASRGAGSRSFGYTFGSGTRLTVV.

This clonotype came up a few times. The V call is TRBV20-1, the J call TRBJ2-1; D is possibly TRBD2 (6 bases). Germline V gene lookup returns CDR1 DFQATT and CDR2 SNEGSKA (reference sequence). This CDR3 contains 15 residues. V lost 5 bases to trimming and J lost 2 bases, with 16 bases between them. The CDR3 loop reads CSAQLGTSPYNEQFF. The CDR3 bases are TGCAGTGCTCAGCTAGGGACTTCTCCCTACAATGAGCAGTTCTTC.

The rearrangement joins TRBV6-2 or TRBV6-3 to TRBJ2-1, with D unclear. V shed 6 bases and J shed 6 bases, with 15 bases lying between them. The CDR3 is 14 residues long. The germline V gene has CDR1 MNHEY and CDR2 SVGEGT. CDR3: CASRWADHCNEQFF. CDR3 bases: TGTGCCAGCAGGTGGGCGGACCACTGCAATGAGCAGTTCTTC.

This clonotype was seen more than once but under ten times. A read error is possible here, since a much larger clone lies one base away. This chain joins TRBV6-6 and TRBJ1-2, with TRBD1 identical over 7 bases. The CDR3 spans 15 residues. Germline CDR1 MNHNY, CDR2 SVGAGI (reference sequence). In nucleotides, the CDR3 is TGTGCCAGCAGAACCGGACAGGTTACCCACTATGGCTACGCCTTC. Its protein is CASRTGQVTHYGYAF.

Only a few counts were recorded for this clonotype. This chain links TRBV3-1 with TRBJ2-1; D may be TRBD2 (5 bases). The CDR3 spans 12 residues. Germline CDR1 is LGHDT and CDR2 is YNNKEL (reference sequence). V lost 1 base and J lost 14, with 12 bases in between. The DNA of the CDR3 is TGTGCCAGCAGCCAAGTGGCCGGGGATGAGTTCTTC. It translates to CASSQVAGDEFF.

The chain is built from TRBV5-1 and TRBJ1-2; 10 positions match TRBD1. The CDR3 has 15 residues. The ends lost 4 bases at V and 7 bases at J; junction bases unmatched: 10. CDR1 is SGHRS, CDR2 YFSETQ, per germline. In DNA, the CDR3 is TGCGCCAGCAGCCAGCAGACAGGGGGCTCGAGTGGCTACACCTTC. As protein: CASSQQTGGSSGYTF.

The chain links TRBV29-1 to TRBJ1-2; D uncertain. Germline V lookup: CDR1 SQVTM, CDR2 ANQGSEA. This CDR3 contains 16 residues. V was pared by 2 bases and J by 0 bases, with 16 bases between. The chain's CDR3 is CSVELWRRASNYGYTF. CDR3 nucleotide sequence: TGCAGCGTTGAATTATGGAGACGCGCCTCTAACTATGGCTACACCTTC.

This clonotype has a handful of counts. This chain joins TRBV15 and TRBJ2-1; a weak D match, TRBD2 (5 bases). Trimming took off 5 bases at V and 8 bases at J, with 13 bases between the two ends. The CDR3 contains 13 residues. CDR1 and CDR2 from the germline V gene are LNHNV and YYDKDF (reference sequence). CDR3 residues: CATSVLVRDEQFF. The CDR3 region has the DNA TGTGCCACCAGCGTACTAGTTAGGGATGAGCAGTTCTTC.

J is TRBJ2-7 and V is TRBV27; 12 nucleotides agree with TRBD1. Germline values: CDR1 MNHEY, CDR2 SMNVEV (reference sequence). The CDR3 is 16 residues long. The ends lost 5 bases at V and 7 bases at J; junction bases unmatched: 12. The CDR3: CASSPNGTGGRKEQYF. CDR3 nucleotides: TGTGCCAGCAGTCCAAACGGGACAGGGGGCCGGAAAGAGCAGTACTTC.

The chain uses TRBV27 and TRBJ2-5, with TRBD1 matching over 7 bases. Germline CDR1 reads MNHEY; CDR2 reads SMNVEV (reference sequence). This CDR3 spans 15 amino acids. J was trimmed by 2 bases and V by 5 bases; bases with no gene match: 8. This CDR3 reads CASSQKTGPQETQYF. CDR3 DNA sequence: TGTGCCAGCAGTCAAAAGACAGGGCCACAAGAGACCCAGTACTTC.

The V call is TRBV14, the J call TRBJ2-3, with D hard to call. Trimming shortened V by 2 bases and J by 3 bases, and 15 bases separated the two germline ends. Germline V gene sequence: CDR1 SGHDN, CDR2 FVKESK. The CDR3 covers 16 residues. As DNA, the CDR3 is TGTGCCAGCAGCCAACCCCGGCCTGGCGGTACAGATACGCAGTATTTT. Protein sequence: CASSQPRPGGTDTQYF. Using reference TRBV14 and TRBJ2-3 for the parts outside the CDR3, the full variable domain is EAGVTQFPSHSVIEKGQTVTLRCDPISGHDNLYWYRRVMGKEIKFLLHFVKESKQDESGMPNNRFLAERTGGTYSTLKVQPAELEDSGVYFCASSQPRPGGTDTQYFGPGTRLTVL.

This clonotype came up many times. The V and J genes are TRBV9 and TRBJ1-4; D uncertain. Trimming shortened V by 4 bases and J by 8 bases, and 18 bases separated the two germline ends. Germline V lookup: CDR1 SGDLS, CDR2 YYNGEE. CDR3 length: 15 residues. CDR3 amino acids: CASSPTGQSGEKLFF. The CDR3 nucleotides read TGTGCCAGCAGCCCCACTGGGCAGAGCGGGGAAAAACTGTTTTTT.

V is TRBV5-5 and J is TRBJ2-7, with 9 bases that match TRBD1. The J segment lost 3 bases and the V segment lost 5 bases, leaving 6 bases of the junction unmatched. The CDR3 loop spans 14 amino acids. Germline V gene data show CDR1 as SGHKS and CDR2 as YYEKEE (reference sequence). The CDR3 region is CASSGTGTNYEQYF. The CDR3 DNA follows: TGTGCCAGCAGTGGGACAGGGACGAACTACGAGCAGTACTTC. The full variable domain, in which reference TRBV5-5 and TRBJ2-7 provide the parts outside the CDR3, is DAGVTQSPTHLIKTRGQQVTLRCSPISGHKSVSWYQQVLGQGPQFIFQYYEKEERGRGNFPDRFSARQFPNYSSELNVNALLLGDSALYLCASSGTGTNYEQYFGPGTRLTVT.

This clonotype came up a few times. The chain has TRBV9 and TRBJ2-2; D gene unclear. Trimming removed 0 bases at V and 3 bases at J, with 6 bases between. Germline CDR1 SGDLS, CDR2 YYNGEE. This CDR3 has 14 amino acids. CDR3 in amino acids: CASSVGPDTGELFF. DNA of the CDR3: TGTGCCAGCAGCGTAGGACCAGACACCGGGGAGCTGTTTTTT.

This CDR3 reads CASSQRTTEQFF. The CDR3 bases are TGTGCCAGCAGCCAAAGGACAACTGAGCAGTTCTTC. V is TRBV3-1 and J is TRBJ2-5, with a tentative D call TRBD1 (5 bases). Near its end, the DNA agrees better with TRBJ2-1, so the J call may be wrong. The CDR3 runs 12 residues. CDR1 LGHDT and CDR2 YNNKEL come from the germline V gene (reference sequence).

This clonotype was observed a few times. The CDR3 region has the DNA TGTGCCAGCAGCGAATGGACAGGGTCAAATGAAAAACTGTTTTTT. Its protein is CASSEWTGSNEKLFF. This chain connects TRBV2 to TRBJ1-4, with 8 bases aligning to TRBD1. The CDR3 spans 15 residues. CDR1 is SNHLY, CDR2 FYNNEI, per germline. V trimming: 6 bases; J trimming: 5 bases; junction bases outside the gene matches: 8.

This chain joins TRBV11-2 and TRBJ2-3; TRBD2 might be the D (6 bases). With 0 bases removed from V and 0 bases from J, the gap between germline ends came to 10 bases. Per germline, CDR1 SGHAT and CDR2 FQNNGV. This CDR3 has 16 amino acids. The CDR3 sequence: CASSLDSGPSTDTQYF. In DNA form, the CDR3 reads TGTGCCAGCAGCTTAGATAGCGGCCCTAGCACAGATACGCAGTATTTT. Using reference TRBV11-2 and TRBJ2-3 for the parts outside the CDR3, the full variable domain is EAGVAQSPRYKIIEKRQSVAFWCNPISGHATLYWYQQILGQGPKLLIQFQNNGVVDDSQLPKDRFSAERLKGVDSTLKIQPAKLEDSAVYLCASSLDSGPSTDTQYFGPGTRLTVL.

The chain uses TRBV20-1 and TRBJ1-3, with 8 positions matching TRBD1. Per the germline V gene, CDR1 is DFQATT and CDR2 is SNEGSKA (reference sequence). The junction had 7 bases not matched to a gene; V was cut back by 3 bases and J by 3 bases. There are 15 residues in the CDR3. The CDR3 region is CSASAPQGDGNTIYF. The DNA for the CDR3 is TGCAGTGCTAGTGCTCCACAGGGGGATGGAAACACCATATATTTT.

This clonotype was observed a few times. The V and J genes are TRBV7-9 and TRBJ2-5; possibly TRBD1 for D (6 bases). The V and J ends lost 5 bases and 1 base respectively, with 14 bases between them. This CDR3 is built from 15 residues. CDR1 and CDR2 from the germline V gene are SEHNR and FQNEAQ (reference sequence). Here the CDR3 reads CASSLFGDIQETQYF. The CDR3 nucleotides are TGTGCCAGCAGCCTCTTTGGGGACATCCAAGAGACCCAGTACTTC.

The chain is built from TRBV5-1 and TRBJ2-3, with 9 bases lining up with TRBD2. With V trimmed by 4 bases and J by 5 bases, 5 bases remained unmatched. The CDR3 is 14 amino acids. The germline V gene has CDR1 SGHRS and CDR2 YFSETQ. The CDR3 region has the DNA TGCGCCAGCAGCAGAGCGGGAGGTGAAGATACGCAGTATTTT. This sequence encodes CASSRAGGEDTQYF.

CDR3 nucleotide sequence: TGTGCCAGCAGTTACGGGGGCGGGAGAAGTTTAGAGACCCAGTACTTC. This codes for CASSYGGGRSLETQYF. This chain joins TRBV6-2 or TRBV6-3 and TRBJ2-7, with TRBD2 as a possible D gene (7 bases). Judging by the DNA end, TRBJ2-5 fits better; the J call may be wrong. This CDR3 has 16 amino acids. Germline V CDR1 and CDR2: MNHEY, SVGEGT.

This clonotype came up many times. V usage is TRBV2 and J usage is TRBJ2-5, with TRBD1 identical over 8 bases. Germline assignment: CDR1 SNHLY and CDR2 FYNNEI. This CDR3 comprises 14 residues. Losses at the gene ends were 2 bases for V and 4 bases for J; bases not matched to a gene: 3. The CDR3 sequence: CASSEQGAGETQYF. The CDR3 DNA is TGTGCCAGCAGTGAACAGGGGGCCGGAGAGACCCAGTACTTC.

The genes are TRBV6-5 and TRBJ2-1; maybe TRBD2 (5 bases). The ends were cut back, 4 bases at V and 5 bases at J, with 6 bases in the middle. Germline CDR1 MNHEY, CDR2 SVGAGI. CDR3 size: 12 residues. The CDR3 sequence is CASSSRDNEQFF. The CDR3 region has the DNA TGTGCCAGCAGTTCGAGGGACAATGAGCAGTTCTTC.